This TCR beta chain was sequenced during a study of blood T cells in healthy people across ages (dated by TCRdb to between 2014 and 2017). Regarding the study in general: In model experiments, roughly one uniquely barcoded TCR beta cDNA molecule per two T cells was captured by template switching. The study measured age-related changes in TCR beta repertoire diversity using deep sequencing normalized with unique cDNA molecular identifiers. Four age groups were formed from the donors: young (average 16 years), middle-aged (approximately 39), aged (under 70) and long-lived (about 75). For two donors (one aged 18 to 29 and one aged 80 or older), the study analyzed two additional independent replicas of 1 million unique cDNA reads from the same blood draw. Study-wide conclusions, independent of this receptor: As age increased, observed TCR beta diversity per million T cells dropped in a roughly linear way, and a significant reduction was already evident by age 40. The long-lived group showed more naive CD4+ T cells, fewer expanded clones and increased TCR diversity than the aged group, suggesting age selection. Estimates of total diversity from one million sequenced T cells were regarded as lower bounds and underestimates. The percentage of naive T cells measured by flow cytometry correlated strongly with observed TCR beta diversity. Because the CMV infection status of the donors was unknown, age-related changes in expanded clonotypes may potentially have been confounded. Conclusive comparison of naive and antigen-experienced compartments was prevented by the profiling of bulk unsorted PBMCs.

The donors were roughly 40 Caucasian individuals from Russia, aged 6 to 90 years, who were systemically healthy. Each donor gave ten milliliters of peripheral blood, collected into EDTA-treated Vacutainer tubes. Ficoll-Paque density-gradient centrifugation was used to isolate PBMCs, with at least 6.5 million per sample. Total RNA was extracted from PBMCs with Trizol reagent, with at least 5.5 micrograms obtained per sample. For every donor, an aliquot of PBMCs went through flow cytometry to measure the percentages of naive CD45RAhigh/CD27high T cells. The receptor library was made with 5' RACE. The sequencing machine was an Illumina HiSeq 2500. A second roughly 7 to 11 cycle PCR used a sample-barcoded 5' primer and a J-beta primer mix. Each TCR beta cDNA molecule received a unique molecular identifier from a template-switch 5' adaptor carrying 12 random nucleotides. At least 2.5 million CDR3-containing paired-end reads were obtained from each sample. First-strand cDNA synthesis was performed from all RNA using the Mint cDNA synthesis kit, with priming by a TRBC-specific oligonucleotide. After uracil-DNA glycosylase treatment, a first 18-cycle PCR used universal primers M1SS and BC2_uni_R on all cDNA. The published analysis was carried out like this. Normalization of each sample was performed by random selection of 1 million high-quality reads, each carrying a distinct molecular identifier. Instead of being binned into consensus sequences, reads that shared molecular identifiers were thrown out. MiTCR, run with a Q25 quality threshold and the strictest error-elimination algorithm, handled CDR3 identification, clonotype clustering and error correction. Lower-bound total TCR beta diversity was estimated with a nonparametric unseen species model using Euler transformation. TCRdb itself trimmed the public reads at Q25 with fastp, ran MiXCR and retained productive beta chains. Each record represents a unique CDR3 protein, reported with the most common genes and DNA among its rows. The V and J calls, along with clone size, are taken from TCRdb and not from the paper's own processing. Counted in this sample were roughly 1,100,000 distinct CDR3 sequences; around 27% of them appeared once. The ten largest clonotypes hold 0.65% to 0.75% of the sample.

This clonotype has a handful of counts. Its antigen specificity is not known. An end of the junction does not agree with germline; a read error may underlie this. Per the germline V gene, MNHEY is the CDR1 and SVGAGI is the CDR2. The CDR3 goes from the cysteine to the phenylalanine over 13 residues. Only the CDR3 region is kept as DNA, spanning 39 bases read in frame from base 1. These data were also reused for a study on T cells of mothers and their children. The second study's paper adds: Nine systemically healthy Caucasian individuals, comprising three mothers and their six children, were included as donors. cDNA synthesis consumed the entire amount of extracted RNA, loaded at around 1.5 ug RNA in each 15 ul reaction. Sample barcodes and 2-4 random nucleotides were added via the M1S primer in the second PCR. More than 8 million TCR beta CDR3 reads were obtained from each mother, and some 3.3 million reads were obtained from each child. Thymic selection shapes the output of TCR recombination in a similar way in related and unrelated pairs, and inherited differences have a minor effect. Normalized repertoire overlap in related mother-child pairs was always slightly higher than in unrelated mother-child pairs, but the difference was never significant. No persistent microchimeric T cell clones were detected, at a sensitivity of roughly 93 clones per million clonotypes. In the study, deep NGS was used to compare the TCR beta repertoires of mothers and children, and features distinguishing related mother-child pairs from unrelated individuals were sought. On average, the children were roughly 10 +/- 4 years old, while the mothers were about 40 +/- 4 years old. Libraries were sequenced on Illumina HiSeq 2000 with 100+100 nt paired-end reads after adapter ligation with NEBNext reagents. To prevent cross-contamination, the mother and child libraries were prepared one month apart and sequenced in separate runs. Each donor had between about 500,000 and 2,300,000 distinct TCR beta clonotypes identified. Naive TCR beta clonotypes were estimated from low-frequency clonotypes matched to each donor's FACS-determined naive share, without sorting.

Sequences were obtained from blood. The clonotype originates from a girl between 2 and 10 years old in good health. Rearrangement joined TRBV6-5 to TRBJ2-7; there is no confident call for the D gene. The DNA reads TGTGCCAGCAGACTATACCCCTCCGACGAGCAGTACTTC. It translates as CASRLYPSDEQYF.